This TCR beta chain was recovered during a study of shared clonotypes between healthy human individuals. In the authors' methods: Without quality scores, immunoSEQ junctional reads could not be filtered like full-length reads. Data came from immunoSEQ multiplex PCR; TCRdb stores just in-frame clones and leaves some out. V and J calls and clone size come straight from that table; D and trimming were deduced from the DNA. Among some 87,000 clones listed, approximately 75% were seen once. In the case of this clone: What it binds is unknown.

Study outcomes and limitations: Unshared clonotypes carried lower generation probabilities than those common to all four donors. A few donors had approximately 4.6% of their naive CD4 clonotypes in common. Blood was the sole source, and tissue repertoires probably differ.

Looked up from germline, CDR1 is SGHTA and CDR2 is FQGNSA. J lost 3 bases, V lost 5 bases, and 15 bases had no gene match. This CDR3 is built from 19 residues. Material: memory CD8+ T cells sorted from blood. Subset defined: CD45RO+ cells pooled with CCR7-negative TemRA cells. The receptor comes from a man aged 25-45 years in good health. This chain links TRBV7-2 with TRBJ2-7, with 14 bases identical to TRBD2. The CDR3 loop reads CASSQGLAGGQRGFYEQYF. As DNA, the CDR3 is TGTGCCAGCAGCCAAGGACTAGCGGGAGGCCAAAGAGGATTCTACGAGCAGTACTTC.